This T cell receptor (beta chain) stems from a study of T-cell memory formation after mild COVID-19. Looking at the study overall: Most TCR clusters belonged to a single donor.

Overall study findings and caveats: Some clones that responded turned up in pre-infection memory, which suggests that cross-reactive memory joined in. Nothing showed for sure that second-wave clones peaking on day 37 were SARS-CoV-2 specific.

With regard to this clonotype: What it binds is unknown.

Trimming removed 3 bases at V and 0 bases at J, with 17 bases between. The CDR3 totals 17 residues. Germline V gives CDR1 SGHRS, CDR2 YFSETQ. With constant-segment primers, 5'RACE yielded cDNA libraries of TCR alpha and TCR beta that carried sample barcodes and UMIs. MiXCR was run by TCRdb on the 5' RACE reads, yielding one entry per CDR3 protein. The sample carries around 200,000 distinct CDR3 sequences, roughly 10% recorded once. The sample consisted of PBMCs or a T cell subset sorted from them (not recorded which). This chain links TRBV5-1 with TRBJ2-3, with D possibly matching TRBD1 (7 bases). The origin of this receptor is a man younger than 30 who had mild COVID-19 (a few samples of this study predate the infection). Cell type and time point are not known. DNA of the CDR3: TGCGCCAGCAGCTCTACCCCACAGGGGACTAGCACAGATACGCAGTATTTT. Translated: CASSSTPQGTSTDTQYF. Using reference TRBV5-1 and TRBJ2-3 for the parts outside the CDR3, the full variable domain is KAGVTQTPRYLIKTRGQQVTLSCSPISGHRSVSWYQQTPGQGLQFLFEYFSETQRNKGNFPGRFSGRQFSNSRSEMNVSTLELGDSALYLCASSSTPQGTSTDTQYFGPGTRLTVL.